Presented here are 14 T cell receptor beta chains from one specimen sequenced in a study of human T cells and chemical hapten exposure. TCRdb processed the RACE reads anew with MiXCR; each CDR3 protein has one entry. The table has about 380,000 distinct CDR3 sequences, less than 6.5% seen once; the top ten hold 2.5% to 3%. Time point meaning: pre-sensitization, week 0. Treatment: therapeutic diphenylcyclopropenone sensitization with weekly scalp DPC. The sequences come from whole blood, collected in connection with sensitization to the hapten diphenylcyclopropenone (DPC). The receptors here all came from a woman between 45 and 65 years old with alopecia areata. Some clones in this sample may be carry-over from other donors' samples.

This clonotype has a count of ten or more. The rearrangement links TRBV12-3 or TRBV12-4 to TRBJ2-2, with 16 bases matching TRBD2. After removal of 6 bases from V and 2 bases from J, the junction contained 6 bases not matched to a gene. This CDR3 is built from 18 residues. CDR3 loop: CASRPGTSGRANTGELFF. CDR3 DNA sequence: TGTGCCAGCAGGCCCGGGACTAGCGGGAGGGCCAACACCGGGGAGCTGTTTTTT.

This clonotype was seen at least ten times. The genes are TRBV21-1 and TRBJ2-5; TRBD2, the table's D call, was not compared with the DNA. TRBV21-1 represents a pseudogene. This CDR3 comprises 15 residues. CDR3 sequence reads: CASSMKDSLQETQYF. The CDR3, as DNA: TGTGCCAGCAGCATGAAGGACTCACTTCAAGAGACCCAGTACTTC.

The rearrangement joins TRBV27 to TRBJ2-3, with D possibly matching TRBD1 (5 bases). This CDR3 contains 14 residues. Germline CDR1 and CDR2: MNHEY and SMNVEV (reference sequence). V was pared by 3 bases and J by 6 bases, with 13 bases between. For the CDR3, the DNA is TGTGCCAGCAGTTTCGACAGCGTCGGGGATACGCAGTATTTT. Translating gives CASSFDSVGDTQYF.

Many counts were recorded for this clonotype. This chain links TRBV7-9 with TRBJ2-5; 11 bases line up with TRBD2. The J segment lost 1 base and the V segment lost 1 base, leaving 5 bases of the junction unmatched. Germline loops: CDR1 SEHNR, CDR2 FQNEAQ (reference sequence). The CDR3 spans 17 residues. CDR3 loop: CASSLGATSGAQETQYF. As DNA, the CDR3 is TGTGCCAGCAGCTTAGGAGCGACTAGCGGGGCCCAAGAGACCCAGTACTTC.

Many counts were recorded for this clonotype. The chain employs TRBV30 and TRBJ2-3; D is tentatively TRBD1 or TRBD2 (5 bases each). CDR1 is GTSNPN and CDR2 is SVGIG in the germline V gene (reference sequence). Between the trimmed V and J ends, which lost 5 bases and 1 base, there was a span of 10 bases. The CDR3 has 13 amino acids. CDR3 region: CAWGAAGTDTQYF. In nucleotides, the CDR3 is TGTGCCTGGGGGGCAGCGGGCACAGATACGCAGTATTTT.

This chain connects TRBV7-2 to TRBJ1-5; D remains unclear. Between the trimmed V and J ends, which lost 5 bases and 7 bases, there was a span of 12 bases. There are 13 residues in the CDR3. Per germline, CDR1 SGHTA and CDR2 FQGNSA. The CDR3 region is CASSLEVIQPQHF. In DNA form, the CDR3 reads TGTGCCAGCAGCCTTGAAGTGATCCAGCCCCAGCATTTT.

This clonotype showed up many times. CDR3 nucleotides: TGCGCCAGCAGCACAGCTACAGGGGGCGAGGGCCTGTGGTACTTC. This encodes CASSTATGGEGLWYF. This chain joins TRBV5-1 and TRBJ2-7, with 9 bases lining up with TRBD1. V was pared by 4 bases and J by 12 bases, with 17 bases of the junction left unmatched. The CDR3 is 15 amino acids. Germline CDR1 SGHRS, CDR2 YFSETQ.

This rearrangement joins TRBV9 to TRBJ2-1; D gene ambiguous. V lost 0 bases to trimming and J lost 7 bases, with 14 bases between them. The CDR3 covers 15 residues. Looked up from germline, CDR1 is SGDLS and CDR2 is YYNGEE. The CDR3 region has the DNA TGTGCCAGCAGCGTAGAAGGCAGGCAGCCTAATGAGCAGTTCTTC. It translates to CASSVEGRQPNEQFF.

This clonotype was seen ten or more times. The chain joins TRBV7-2 to TRBJ1-2, with D perhaps TRBD1 (5 bases). V lost 4 bases and J 5 bases, leaving 11 bases between the germline ends. Per the germline V gene, CDR1 is SGHTA and CDR2 is FQGNSA. This CDR3 has 13 amino acids. CDR3 amino acids: CASSYAEGYGYTF. DNA for the CDR3: TGTGCCAGCAGCTACGCTGAGGGGTATGGCTACACCTTC.

In this sample, this clonotype turned up a few times. This chain links TRBV5-4 with TRBJ1-1; the match to TRBD1 covers 10 bases. CDR1 and CDR2 from the germline V gene are SGHNT and YYREEE (reference sequence). There are 15 residues in the CDR3. Trimming took 3 bases from V and 6 from J; bases not matched to a gene: 8. The CDR3 loop reads CASSSRQGAKAEAFF. As DNA, the CDR3 is TGTGCCAGCAGCTCCCGACAGGGGGCCAAAGCTGAAGCTTTCTTT.

The rearrangement links TRBV29-1 to TRBJ1-1, with a possible D match to TRBD1 (6 bases). The CDR3 totals 13 residues. Germline V gene sequence: CDR1 SQVTM, CDR2 ANQGSEA. Trimming cost V 4 bases and J 5 bases, with 14 bases left between them. Written as DNA, the CDR3 is TGCAGCGTTGGGAGGGGGTCAGGGACTGAAGCTTTCTTT. It codes for CSVGRGSGTEAFF.

This clonotype showed up just a few times. The gene calls are TRBV29-1 and TRBJ1-1; 8 bases match TRBD1. This CDR3 is 12 amino acids long. V trimming: 4 bases; J trimming: 4 bases; junction bases outside the gene matches: 2. The germline V gene has CDR1 SQVTM and CDR2 ANQGSEA. The DNA of the CDR3 is TGCAGCGTTGGTGACAGGGGCACTGAAGCTTTCTTT. Its translation is CSVGDRGTEAFF.

The CDR3 nucleotides are TGTGCCAGCAGATCGAACCTGGGGAACACTGAAGCTTTCTTT. Its translation: CASRSNLGNTEAFF. The chain couples TRBV6-2 or TRBV6-3 to TRBJ1-1; D call uncertain. The CDR3 totals 14 residues. The germline V gene has CDR1 MNHEY and CDR2 SVGEGT. Trimming took 6 bases from V and 1 from J, leaving 12 bases between them.

This clonotype was seen at least ten times. The gene calls are TRBV25-1 and TRBJ1-4; D is possibly TRBD1 (5 bases). The CDR3 is made up of 14 amino acids. Germline CDR1 is MGHDK and CDR2 is SYGVNS. V was pared by 6 bases and J by 5 bases, with 13 bases between. CDR3 DNA sequence: TGTGCCAGCAGCCCCGGGACGGCAAATGAAAAACTGTTTTTT. Its translation: CASSPGTANEKLFF.